The clone carrying this T cell receptor (beta chain) was detected a few times. Its specificity is not known. The CDR3 totals 11 residues. From germline, CDR1 is DFQATT and CDR2 SNEGSKA (reference sequence). This entry belongs to a study of CD8 T cells in ankylosing spondylitis. General study findings and limits: Blood from ankylosing spondylitis patients appeared to carry a characteristic eight-variant TCR beta motif. Reportedly, disease-linked clones are significantly enriched in ankylosing spondylitis patients' matched synovial fluid. In peripheral blood, disease-linked CD8+ clones occurred at relatively low frequencies.

As the method for making TCR beta libraries, quantitative 5'-RACE with molecular barcodes was used. TCRdb reprocessed the 5' RACE reads via MiXCR and lists one record per CDR3 protein. The data show 150,000 or so distinct CDR3 sequences, roughly 30% seen once. The gene calls are TRBV20-1 and TRBJ2-5; no firm D call. Sequencing used synovial fluid, either unsorted or a sorted T cell fraction (not recorded which). This receptor was identified in a male donor with ankylosing spondylitis. In nucleotides, the CDR3 is TGCAGCTCTGAGCCGGTAGAGACCCAGTACTTC. The encoded protein is CSSEPVETQYF.